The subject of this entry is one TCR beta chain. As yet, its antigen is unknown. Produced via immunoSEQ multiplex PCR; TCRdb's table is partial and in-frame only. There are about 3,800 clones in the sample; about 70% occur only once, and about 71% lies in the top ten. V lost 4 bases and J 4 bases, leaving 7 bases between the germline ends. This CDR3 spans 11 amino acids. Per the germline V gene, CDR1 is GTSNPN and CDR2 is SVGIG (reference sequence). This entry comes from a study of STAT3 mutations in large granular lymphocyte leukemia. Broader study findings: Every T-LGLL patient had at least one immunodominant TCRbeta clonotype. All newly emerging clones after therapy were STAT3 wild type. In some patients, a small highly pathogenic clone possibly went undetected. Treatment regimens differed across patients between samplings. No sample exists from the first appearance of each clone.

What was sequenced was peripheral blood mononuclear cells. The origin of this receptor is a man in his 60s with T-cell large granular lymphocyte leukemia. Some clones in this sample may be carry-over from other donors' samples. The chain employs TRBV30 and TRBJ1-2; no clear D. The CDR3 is CAWNGAYGYTF. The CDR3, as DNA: TGTGCCTGGAATGGAGCCTATGGCTACACCTTC.